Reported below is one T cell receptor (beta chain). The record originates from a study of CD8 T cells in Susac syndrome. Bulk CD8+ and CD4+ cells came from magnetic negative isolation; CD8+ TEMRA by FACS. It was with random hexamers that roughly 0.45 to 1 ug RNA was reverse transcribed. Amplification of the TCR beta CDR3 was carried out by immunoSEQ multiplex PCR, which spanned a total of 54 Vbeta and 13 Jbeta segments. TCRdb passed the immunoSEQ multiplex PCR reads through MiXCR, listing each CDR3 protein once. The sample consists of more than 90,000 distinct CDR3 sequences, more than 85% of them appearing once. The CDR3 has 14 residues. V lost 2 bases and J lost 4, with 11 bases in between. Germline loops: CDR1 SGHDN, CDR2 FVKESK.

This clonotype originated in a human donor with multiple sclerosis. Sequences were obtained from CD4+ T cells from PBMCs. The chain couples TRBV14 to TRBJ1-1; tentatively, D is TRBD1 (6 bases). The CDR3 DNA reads TGTGCCAGCAGCCAAAGGCCAGGGGCCACTGAAGCTTTCTTT. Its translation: CASSQRPGATEAFF.